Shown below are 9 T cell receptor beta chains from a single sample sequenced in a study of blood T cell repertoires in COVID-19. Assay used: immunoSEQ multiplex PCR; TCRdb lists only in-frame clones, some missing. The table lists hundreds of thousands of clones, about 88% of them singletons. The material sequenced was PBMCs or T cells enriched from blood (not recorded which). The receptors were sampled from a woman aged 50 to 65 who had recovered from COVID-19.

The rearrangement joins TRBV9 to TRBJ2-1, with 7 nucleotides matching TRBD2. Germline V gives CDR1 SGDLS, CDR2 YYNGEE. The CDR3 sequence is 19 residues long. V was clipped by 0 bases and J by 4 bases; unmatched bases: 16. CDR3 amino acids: CASSVEGQVGGLGYNEQFF. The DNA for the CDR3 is TGTGCCAGCAGCGTAGAGGGCCAGGTGGGAGGGTTGGGGTACAATGAGCAGTTCTTC.

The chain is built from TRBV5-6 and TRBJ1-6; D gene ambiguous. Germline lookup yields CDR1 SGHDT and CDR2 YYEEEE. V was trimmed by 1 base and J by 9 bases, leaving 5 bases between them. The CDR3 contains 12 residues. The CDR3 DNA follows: TGTGCCAGCAGCTTGCTGTCTTCACCCCTCCACTTT. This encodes CASSLLSSPLHF. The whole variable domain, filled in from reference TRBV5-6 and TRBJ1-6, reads DAGVTQSPTHLIKTRGQQVTLRCSPKSGHDTVSWYQQALGQGPQFIFQYYEEEERQRGNFPDRFSGHQFPNYSSELNVNALLLGDSALYLCASSLLSSPLHFGNGTRLTVT.

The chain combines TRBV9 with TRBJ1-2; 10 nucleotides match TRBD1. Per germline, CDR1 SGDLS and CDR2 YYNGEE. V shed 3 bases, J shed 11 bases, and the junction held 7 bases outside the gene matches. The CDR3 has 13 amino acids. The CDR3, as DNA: TGTGCCAGCAGCGCCAGACAGGGGGCCAAGTACACCTTC. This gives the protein CASSARQGAKYTF.

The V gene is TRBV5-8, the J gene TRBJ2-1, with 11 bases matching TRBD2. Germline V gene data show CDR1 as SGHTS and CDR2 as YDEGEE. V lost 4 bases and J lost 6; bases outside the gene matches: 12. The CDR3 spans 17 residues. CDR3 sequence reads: CASSPRLAGSHGNEQFF. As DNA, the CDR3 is TGTGCCAGCAGCCCTCGACTAGCGGGGAGTCACGGCAATGAGCAGTTCTTC.

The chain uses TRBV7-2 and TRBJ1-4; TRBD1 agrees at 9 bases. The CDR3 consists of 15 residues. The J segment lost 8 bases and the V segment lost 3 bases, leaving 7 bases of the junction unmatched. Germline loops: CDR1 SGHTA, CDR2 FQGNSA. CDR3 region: CASSFSGTGNEKLFF. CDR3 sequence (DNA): TGTGCCAGCAGCTTTTCCGGGACAGGGAACGAAAAACTGTTTTTT.

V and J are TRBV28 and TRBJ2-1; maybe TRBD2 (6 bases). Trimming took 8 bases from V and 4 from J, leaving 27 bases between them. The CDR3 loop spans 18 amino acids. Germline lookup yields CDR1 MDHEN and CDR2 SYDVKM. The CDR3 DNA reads TGTGCCAGCGCGGGAAGGGGCAGCCGGGACCCCCGATACAATGAGCAGTTCTTC. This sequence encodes CASAGRGSRDPRYNEQFF. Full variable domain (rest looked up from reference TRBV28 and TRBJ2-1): DVKVTQSSRYLVKRTGEKVFLECVQDMDHENMFWYRQDPGLGLRLIYFSYDVKMKEKGDIPEGYSVSREKKERFSLILESASTNQTSMYLCASAGRGSRDPRYNEQFFGPGTRLTVL.

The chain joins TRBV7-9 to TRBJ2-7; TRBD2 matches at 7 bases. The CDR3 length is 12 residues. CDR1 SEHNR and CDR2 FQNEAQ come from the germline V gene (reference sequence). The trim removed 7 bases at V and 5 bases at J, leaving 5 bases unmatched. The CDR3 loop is CASNRGGDEQYF. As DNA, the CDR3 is TGTGCCAGCAATAGGGGAGGGGACGAGCAGTACTTC.

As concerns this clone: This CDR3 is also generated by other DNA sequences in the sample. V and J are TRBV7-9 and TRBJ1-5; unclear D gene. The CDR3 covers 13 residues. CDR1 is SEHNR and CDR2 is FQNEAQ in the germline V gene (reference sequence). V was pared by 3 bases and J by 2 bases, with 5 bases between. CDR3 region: CASSLSGNQPQHF. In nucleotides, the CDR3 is TGTGCCAGCAGCTTGTCTGGCAATCAGCCCCAGCATTTT.

CDR3 sequence: CASRVTGNQPQHF. The CDR3, as DNA: TGTGCCAGCAGGGTGACAGGGAATCAGCCCCAGCATTTT. The V and J genes are TRBV2 and TRBJ1-5; TRBD1 aligns across 7 bases. The CDR3 runs to 13 residues. The V gene end was trimmed by 6 bases and the J gene end by 4 bases; junction bases not matched to a gene: 3. The germline V gene encodes CDR1 SNHLY and CDR2 FYNNEI.